These 30 T cell receptor beta chains share one sample of origin, sequenced in a study of cytomegalovirus exposure and HLA in healthy donors. Amplification used 60 Vbeta primers and 13 Jbeta primers. Profiling relied on immunoSEQ multiplex PCR, and the TCRdb table lists in-frame clones only, not all of them. The sample yields 150,000 or so clones, approximately 74% seen once. The sample consisted of PBMCs. Receptors were obtained from a male donor in good health and CMV-seronegative.

The gene calls are TRBV7-2 and TRBJ1-3, with D uncertain. CDR3 length: 13 amino acids. Deletions cut 2 bases from V and 4 bases from J, with 6 bases between. Germline loops: CDR1 SGHTA, CDR2 FQGNSA. The CDR3 protein is CASSLMTGNTIYF. The CDR3 DNA follows: TGTGCCAGCAGCTTAATGACAGGAAACACCATATATTTT.

The V and J genes are TRBV28 and TRBJ2-3; D not certain. Per germline, CDR1 MDHEN and CDR2 SYDVKM. This CDR3 contains 11 residues. Trimming cost V 6 bases and J 8 bases, with 9 bases left between them. The CDR3 reads CASSRLGTQYF. DNA for the CDR3: TGTGCCAGCAGCCGGCTAGGTACGCAGTATTTT.

The chain couples TRBV7-2 to TRBJ1-1, with no clear D. CDR1 is SGHTA and CDR2 is FQGNSA in the germline V gene. The V end lost 1 base, the J end lost 1 base, and 13 bases lay between the germline ends. The CDR3 length is 16 residues. The CDR3 loop reads CASSLDGELRNTEAFF. In nucleotides, the CDR3 is TGTGCCAGCAGCTTAGATGGGGAGCTTAGGAACACTGAAGCTTTCTTT.

The chain uses TRBV7-9 and TRBJ2-7; D unresolved. The CDR3 has 14 amino acids. V was cut by 2 bases and J by 5 bases, with 13 bases left in between. Germline loops: CDR1 SEHNR, CDR2 FQNEAQ (reference sequence). The CDR3 DNA sequence: TGTGCCAGCAGCTTAATCCCTAGTCATCACGAGCAGTACTTC. This gives the protein CASSLIPSHHEQYF.

The chain joins TRBV4-2 to TRBJ2-4; D gene ambiguous. The CDR3 runs to 15 residues. The ends were cut back, 1 base at V and 4 bases at J, with 11 bases in the middle. Germline CDR1 and CDR2: LGHNA and YNFKEQ. The CDR3 region has the DNA TGTGCCAGCAGCCAAGTTGGGCAGTCTAAAAACATTCAGTACTTC. Translation: CASSQVGQSKNIQYF.

The chain employs TRBV7-9 and TRBJ2-3, with 10 bases lining up with TRBD1. V lost 5 bases to trimming and J lost 2 bases; unmatched junction nucleotides: 7. Per germline, CDR1 SEHNR and CDR2 FQNEAQ (reference sequence). The CDR3 is 16 residues long. CDR3 residues: CASSKTDRGFTDTQYF. The DNA for the CDR3 is TGTGCCAGCAGCAAGACGGACAGGGGGTTCACAGATACGCAGTATTTT.

The chain combines TRBV21-1 with TRBJ2-5; TRBD2, the D gene given by the table, was not confirmed from the DNA. TRBV21-1 is annotated as a pseudogene. This CDR3 contains 18 residues. The CDR3: CASSKLSSGDNRWETQYF. DNA of the CDR3: TGTGCCAGCAGCAAACTATCTAGCGGGGACAACAGGTGGGAGACCCAGTACTTC.

This clone was counted between two and nine times. The chain recombines TRBV2 with TRBJ2-7; weak D call: TRBD1 (5 bases). Germline loops: CDR1 SNHLY, CDR2 FYNNEI. Deletions cut 7 bases from V and 4 bases from J, with 8 bases between. The CDR3 runs 11 residues. The CDR3: CASMAGYEQYF. The DNA of the CDR3 is TGTGCCAGCATGGCAGGGTACGAGCAGTACTTC.

The genes are TRBV11-2 and TRBJ1-2; TRBD1 aligns across 9 bases. Germline CDR1 SGHAT, CDR2 FQNNGV. The trim removed 1 base at V and 6 bases at J, leaving 6 bases unmatched. This CDR3 is built from 15 residues. CDR3 in DNA: TGTGCCAGCAGCTTAGGGGACAGGGTAATAGATGGCTACACCTTC. This encodes CASSLGDRVIDGYTF.

This clone was found a few times. This chain connects TRBV25-1 to TRBJ2-1; a weak D match, TRBD2 (6 bases). The V end was cut by 4 bases, the J end by 10 bases, with 20 bases between. Germline CDR1 reads MGHDK; CDR2 reads SYGVNS. The CDR3 is 15 residues long. The CDR3 bases are TGTGCCAGCAGTGGGAAGGCGGGATCCTTAGGCGAGCAGTTCTTC. Protein: CASSGKAGSLGEQFF.

The chain uses TRBV4-1 and TRBJ2-5; D remains ambiguous. This CDR3 has 13 amino acids. The germline gives CDR1 MGHRA, CDR2 YSYEKL. Trimming removed 3 bases from V and 5 bases from J, with 10 bases in between. CDR3 region: CASSQLSRETQYF. DNA for the CDR3: TGCGCCAGCAGCCAGCTTTCTAGGGAGACCCAGTACTTC.

This sequence joins TRBV7-2 and TRBJ1-2; maybe TRBD1 (6 bases). CDR1 and CDR2 (germline): SGHTA, FQGNSA. Between the trimmed V and J ends, which lost 7 bases and 4 bases, there was a span of 16 bases. There are 14 residues in the CDR3. This CDR3 is CASTPGQVFYGYTF. CDR3 DNA sequence: TGTGCCAGCACCCCGGGACAAGTTTTCTATGGCTACACCTTC. Full variable domain (remainder filled in from reference TRBV7-2 and TRBJ1-2): GAGVSQSPSNKVTEKGKDVELRCDPISGHTALYWYRQSLGQGLEFLIYFQGNSAPDKSGLPSDRFSAERTGGSVSTLTIQRTQQEDSAVYLCASTPGQVFYGYTFGSGTRLTVV.

The CDR3 spells CASSYGNNEQFF. The CDR3 nucleotides are TGTGCCAGCAGTTACGGTAACAATGAGCAGTTCTTC. The chain combines TRBV27 with TRBJ2-1; no firm D call. CDR1 and CDR2 (germline): MNHEY, SMNVEV (reference sequence). The CDR3 consists of 12 residues. Between the trimmed V and J ends, which lost 4 bases and 5 bases, there was a span of 6 bases.

This chain joins TRBV29-1 and TRBJ1-2, with D unclear. V was clipped by 5 bases and J by 0 bases, with 10 bases between them. The germline V gene encodes CDR1 SQVTM and CDR2 ANQGSEA. The CDR3 runs 13 residues. In nucleotides, the CDR3 is TGCAGCGTTAGTGGGAGAACTAACTATGGCTACACCTTC. This translates into CSVSGRTNYGYTF.

The genes are TRBV6-1 and TRBJ2-3; 9 positions match TRBD1. The V gene end was trimmed by 6 bases and the J gene end by 3 bases; junction bases not matched to a gene: 7. CDR3 size: 15 residues. Germline CDR1 and CDR2: MNHNS and SASEGT. The CDR3 here is CASRRGQGSTDTQYF. In DNA form, the CDR3 reads TGTGCCAGCAGAAGGGGACAGGGTTCGACAGATACGCAGTATTTT.

In its sample, this clone was seen a few times. This chain joins TRBV28 and TRBJ1-2; D is ambiguous. Trimming took off 9 bases at V and 7 bases at J, with 15 bases between the two ends. Germline V gene data show CDR1 as MDHEN and CDR2 as SYDVKM. This CDR3 contains 12 residues. The CDR3 DNA is TGTGCCAGTTCCCAAGCGGAACCTGGCTACACCTTC. As protein: CASSQAEPGYTF.

The chain recombines TRBV7-9 with TRBJ2-3, with 7 bases that match TRBD2. V shed 4 bases, J shed 6 bases, and the junction held 10 bases outside the gene matches. The CDR3 runs 15 residues. From germline, CDR1 is SEHNR and CDR2 FQNEAQ (reference sequence). The CDR3 spells CASSWGGGAEDTQYF. Here the CDR3 DNA reads TGTGCCAGCAGCTGGGGGGGTGGTGCGGAGGATACGCAGTATTTT.

CDR3 in amino acids: CASSFKAGGDTQYF. The CDR3 coding sequence is TGTGCCAGCAGCTTTAAAGCGGGGGGAGATACGCAGTATTTT. V is TRBV9 and J is TRBJ2-3, with 9 bases lining up with TRBD2. Trimming took 4 bases from V and 5 from J; bases not matched to a gene: 5. Germline CDR1 and CDR2: SGDLS and YYNGEE. This CDR3 contains 14 residues.

The rearrangement joins TRBV5-1 to TRBJ2-1; 10 nucleotides match TRBD2. The CDR3 runs to 14 residues. With V trimmed by 4 bases and J by 9 bases, 7 bases remained unmatched. Germline V gives CDR1 SGHRS, CDR2 YFSETQ. The CDR3 DNA follows: TGCGCCAGCAGCCTAGCGGGGGCTCCTGGTGAGCAGTTCTTC. The encoded protein is CASSLAGAPGEQFF.

The chain has TRBV27 and TRBJ1-2; TRBD1 matches 8 bases. The CDR3 loop spans 14 amino acids. The germline CDR1 and CDR2 sequences are MNHEY and SMNVEV (reference sequence). V lost 4 bases, J lost 5 bases, and 6 bases stayed unmatched. The CDR3 nucleotides are TGTGCCAGCAGTTCAACAGGGGGGAAGTATGGCTACACCTTC. Its translation: CASSSTGGKYGYTF.

The sample holds one count of this clone. This sequence joins TRBV7-8 and TRBJ1-2, with D uncertain. CDR3 length equals 14 residues. Germline-derived CDR1 and CDR2 are SGHVS and FQNEAQ. Trimming pared 5 bases from V and 0 bases from J, leaving 10 bases between. The CDR3 DNA reads TGTGCCAGCAGCGCATCTACAGCTAACTATGGCTACACCTTC. Translating it yields CASSASTANYGYTF.

The V and J genes are TRBV19 and TRBJ1-5; D gene unclear. The germline gives CDR1 LNHDA, CDR2 SQIVND (reference sequence). V lost 0 bases, J lost 3 bases, and 6 bases lay in between. This CDR3 has 14 residues. CDR3 in DNA: TGTGCCAGTAGTATAGACGGGTCCAATCAGCCCCAGCATTTT. It translates to CASSIDGSNQPQHF.

CDR3 sequence: CASSRERGDTDTQYF. CDR3 nucleotides: TGTGCCAGCAGCCGAGAGCGGGGGGACACAGATACGCAGTATTTT. The chain is built from TRBV11-2 and TRBJ2-3, with 9 bases identical to TRBD2. Germline CDR1 is SGHAT and CDR2 is FQNNGV. V dropped 5 bases and J dropped 2; count of bases not matched to a gene: 5. The CDR3 extends over 15 amino acids. Drawing the rest from reference TRBV11-2 and TRBJ2-3, the complete variable domain is EAGVAQSPRYKIIEKRQSVAFWCNPISGHATLYWYQQILGQGPKLLIQFQNNGVVDDSQLPKDRFSAERLKGVDSTLKIQPAKLEDSAVYLCASSRERGDTDTQYFGPGTRLTVL.

The chain links TRBV7-9 to TRBJ1-4, with D unclear. The ends were cut back, 1 base at V and 2 bases at J, with 8 bases in the middle. CDR3 size: 15 residues. Per the germline V gene, CDR1 is SEHNR and CDR2 is FQNEAQ (reference sequence). The CDR3 loop reads CASSLEGGTNEKLFF. In nucleotides, the CDR3 is TGTGCCAGCAGCTTAGAGGGAGGGACTAATGAAAAACTGTTTTTT.

The V and J genes are TRBV6-5 and TRBJ1-5; D is uncertain. V lost 5 bases and J 2 bases, leaving 13 bases between the germline ends. Germline loops: CDR1 MNHEY, CDR2 SVGAGI. This CDR3 is built from 15 residues. CDR3 nucleotide sequence: TGTGCCAGCAGTACGAGTGGCGGCGGCAATCAGCCCCAGCATTTT. This translates into CASSTSGGGNQPQHF.

This clone was seen more than once but under ten times. The V gene is TRBV6-6, the J gene TRBJ1-6; 11 bases align to TRBD1. The V segment lost 5 bases and the J segment 9 bases; nucleotides outside the gene matches: 9. The germline V gene has CDR1 MNHNY and CDR2 SVGAGI (reference sequence). The CDR3 consists of 16 residues. In DNA, the CDR3 is TGTGCCAGCAGTCCTAGGGACAGGGGGTCGAGTTCACCCCTCCACTTT. Residues: CASSPRDRGSSSPLHF.

The rearrangement uses TRBV6-1 and TRBJ2-1; 11 nucleotides agree with TRBD1. Trimming took 1 base from V and 11 from J; bases not matched to a gene: 4. The germline CDR1 and CDR2 sequences are MNHNS and SASEGT. The CDR3 runs to 14 residues. The CDR3 DNA sequence: TGTGCCAGCAGTGAAGTGGGACAGGGGGGTAAGCAGTTCTTC. This codes for CASSEVGQGGKQFF.

The chain links TRBV27 to TRBJ2-7; perhaps TRBD1 as D (5 bases). V was shortened by 4 bases and J by 3 bases, with 10 bases between the two germline ends. The CDR3 totals 13 residues. Germline CDR1 and CDR2: MNHEY and SMNVEV (reference sequence). The CDR3: CASSSRVNYEQYF. The CDR3 DNA sequence: TGTGCCAGCAGTTCCAGGGTAAACTACGAGCAGTACTTC.

The chain is built from TRBV23-1 and TRBJ1-5; 7 bases match TRBD1. TRBV23-1 is designated an ORF whose function remains uncertain. The CDR3 is 17 amino acids. V gave up 3 bases and J gave up 3 bases; unmatched junction bases: 11. The CDR3 here is CASSQLWTGRVNQPQHF. In DNA, the CDR3 is TGCGCCAGCAGTCAGCTTTGGACAGGTAGGGTCAATCAGCCCCAGCATTTT.

The chain carries TRBV5-4 and TRBJ1-2; 7 bases match TRBD1. V lost 4 bases and J lost 3; bases outside the gene matches: 6. Per the germline V gene, CDR1 is SGHNT and CDR2 is YYREEE (reference sequence). The CDR3 has 14 residues. The CDR3 DNA reads as TGTGCCAGCAGCGACAGGGACTTCGACTATGGCTACACCTTC. Translating it yields CASSDRDFDYGYTF. Supplemented by reference TRBV5-4 and TRBJ1-2, the full variable domain reads ETGVTQSPTHLIKTRGQQVTLRCSSQSGHNTVSWYQQALGQGPQFIFQYYREEENGRGNFPPRFSGLQFPNYSSELNVNALELDDSALYLCASSDRDFDYGYTFGSGTRLTVV.